This T cell receptor beta chain stems from a study of blood T cell repertoires in COVID-19. Data came from immunoSEQ multiplex PCR; TCRdb stores just in-frame clones and leaves some out. The sample has roughly 79,000 clones, roughly four fifths seen once. V lost 2 bases to trimming and J lost 9 bases; unmatched junction nucleotides: 10. Germline loops: CDR1 SGDLS, CDR2 YYNGEE. The CDR3 contains 15 residues. The rearrangement joins TRBV9 to TRBJ2-1; 8 bases match TRBD2. Sequenced input: peripheral blood. The TCR comes from a human donor in a cohort sampled during active COVID-19. This CDR3 reads CASSVYSGATREQFF. CDR3 nucleotide sequence: TGTGCCAGCAGCGTCTATAGCGGGGCCACACGTGAGCAGTTCTTC.